This entry is about one T cell receptor (beta chain). This record belongs to a study of T cells after yellow fever vaccination. Study conclusions and caveats: Most clones from primary vaccination were detected again post-booster (approximately 96% CD4, about 88% CD8). Few clonotypes appeared in both CD4 and CD8 compartments.

Using its own MiXCR run on the 5' RACE reads, TCRdb lists one record per CDR3 protein. The data show over 85,000 distinct CDR3 sequences, roughly 8.2% seen once. The length of the CDR3 is 12 residues. The germline V gene encodes CDR1 MNHEY and CDR2 SVGEGT. The germline V and J ends were trimmed by 6 bases and 6 bases, with 9 bases remaining between them. The specimen comprised CD8+ T cells not binding an NS4B(214-222) dextramer, sorted from PBMCs, sampled roughly 14 days after the first yellow fever vaccination. The chain recombines TRBV6-2 or TRBV6-3 with TRBJ1-5; no clear D. This sequence was found in a man aged 18 to 30 who received the YFV17D yellow fever vaccine. For the CDR3, the DNA is TGTGCCAGCAGATCCAGAACTCAGCCCCAGCATTTT. It is translated as CASRSRTQPQHF.